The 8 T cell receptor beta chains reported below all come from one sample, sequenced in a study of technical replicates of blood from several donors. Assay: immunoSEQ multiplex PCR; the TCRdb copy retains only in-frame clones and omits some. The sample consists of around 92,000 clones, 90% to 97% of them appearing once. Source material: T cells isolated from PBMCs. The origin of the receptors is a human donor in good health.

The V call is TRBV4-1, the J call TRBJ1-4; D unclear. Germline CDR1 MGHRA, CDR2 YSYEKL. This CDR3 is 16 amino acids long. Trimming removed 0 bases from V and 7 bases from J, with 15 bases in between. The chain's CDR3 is CASSQDRGGRGEKLFF. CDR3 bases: TGCGCCAGCAGCCAAGATCGCGGCGGTCGGGGTGAAAAACTGTTTTTT.

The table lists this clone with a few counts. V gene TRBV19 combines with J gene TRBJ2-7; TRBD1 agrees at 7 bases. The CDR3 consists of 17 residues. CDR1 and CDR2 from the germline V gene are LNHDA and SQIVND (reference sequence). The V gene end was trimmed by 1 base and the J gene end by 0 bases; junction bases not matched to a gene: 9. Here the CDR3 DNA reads TGTGCCAGTAGTATAGGGGCCTCCGGGACAGTCTCCTACGAGCAGTACTTC. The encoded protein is CASSIGASGTVSYEQYF. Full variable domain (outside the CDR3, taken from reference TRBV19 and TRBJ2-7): DGGITQSPKYLFRKEGQNVTLSCEQNLNHDAMYWYRQDPGQGLRLIYYSQIVNDFQKGDIAEGYSVSREKKESFPLTVTSAQKNPTAFYLCASSIGASGTVSYEQYFGPGTRLTVT.

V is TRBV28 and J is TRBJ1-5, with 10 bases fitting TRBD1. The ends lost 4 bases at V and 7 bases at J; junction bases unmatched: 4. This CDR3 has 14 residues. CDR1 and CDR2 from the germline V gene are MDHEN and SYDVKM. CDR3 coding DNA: TGTGCCAGCAGTTCGACAGGGGGCGAGCAGCCCCAGCATTTT. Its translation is CASSSTGGEQPQHF.

In DNA, the CDR3 is TGTGCCAGCAGTCTAGACAGGGACCTTGGGTACGAGCAGTACTTC. Residues: CASSLDRDLGYEQYF. This chain links TRBV27 with TRBJ2-7; 7 bases are shared with TRBD1. CDR3 length equals 15 residues. V lost 5 bases and J lost 4; bases outside the gene matches: 11. The germline CDR1 and CDR2 sequences are MNHEY and SMNVEV (reference sequence).

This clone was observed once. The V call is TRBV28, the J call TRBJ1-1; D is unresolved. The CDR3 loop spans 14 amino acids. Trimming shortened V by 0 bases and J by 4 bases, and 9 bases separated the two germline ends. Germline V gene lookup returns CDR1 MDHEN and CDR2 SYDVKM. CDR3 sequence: CASSLWRVGTEAFF. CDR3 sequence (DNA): TGTGCCAGCAGTTTATGGAGGGTGGGCACTGAAGCTTTCTTT.

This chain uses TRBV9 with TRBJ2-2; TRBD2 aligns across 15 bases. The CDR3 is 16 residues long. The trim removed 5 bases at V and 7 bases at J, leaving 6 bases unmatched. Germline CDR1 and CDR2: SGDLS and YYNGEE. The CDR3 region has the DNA TGTGCCAGCAGTCTCAGGACTAGCGGGAGGGTCGGGGAGCTGTTTTTT. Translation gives CASSLRTSGRVGELFF.

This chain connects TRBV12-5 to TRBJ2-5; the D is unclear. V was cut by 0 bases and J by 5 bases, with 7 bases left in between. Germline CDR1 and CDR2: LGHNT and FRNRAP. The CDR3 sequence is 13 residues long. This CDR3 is CASGLVMAETQYF. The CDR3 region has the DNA TGTGCTAGTGGTTTGGTAATGGCCGAGACCCAGTACTTC.

The CDR3 region has the DNA TGTGCCAGCAGTGAACTACAGGGAAGGTATGGCTACACCTTC. Translation: CASSELQGRYGYTF. The chain couples TRBV2 to TRBJ1-2, with TRBD1 as a possible D gene (6 bases). Germline CDR1 and CDR2: SNHLY and FYNNEI. V shed 2 bases and J shed 5 bases, with 12 bases lying between them. This CDR3 region has 14 residues.